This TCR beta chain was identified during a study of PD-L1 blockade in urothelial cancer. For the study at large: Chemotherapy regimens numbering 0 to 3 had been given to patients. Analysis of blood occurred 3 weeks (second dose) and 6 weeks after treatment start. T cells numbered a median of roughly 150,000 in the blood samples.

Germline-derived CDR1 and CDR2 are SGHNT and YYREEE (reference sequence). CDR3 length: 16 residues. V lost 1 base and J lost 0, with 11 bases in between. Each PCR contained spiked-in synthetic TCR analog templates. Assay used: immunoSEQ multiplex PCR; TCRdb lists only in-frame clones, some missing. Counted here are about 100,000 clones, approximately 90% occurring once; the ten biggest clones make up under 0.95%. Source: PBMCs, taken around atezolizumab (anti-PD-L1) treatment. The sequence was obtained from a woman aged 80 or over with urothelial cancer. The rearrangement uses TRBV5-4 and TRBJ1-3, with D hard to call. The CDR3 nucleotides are TGTGCCAGCAGCTTGAACATCGGGGTCTCTGGAAACACCATATATTTT. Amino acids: CASSLNIGVSGNTIYF.